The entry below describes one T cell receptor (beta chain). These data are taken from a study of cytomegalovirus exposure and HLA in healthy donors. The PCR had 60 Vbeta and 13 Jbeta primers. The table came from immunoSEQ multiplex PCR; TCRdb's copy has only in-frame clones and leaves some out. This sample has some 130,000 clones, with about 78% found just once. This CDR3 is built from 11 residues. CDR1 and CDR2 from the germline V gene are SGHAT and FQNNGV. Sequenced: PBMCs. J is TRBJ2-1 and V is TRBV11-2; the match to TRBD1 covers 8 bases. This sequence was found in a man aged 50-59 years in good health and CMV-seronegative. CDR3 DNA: TGTGCTACAGGGGGGAACAATGAGCAGTTCTTC. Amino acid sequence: CATGGNNEQFF. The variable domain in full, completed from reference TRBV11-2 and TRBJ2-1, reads EAGVAQSPRYKIIEKRQSVAFWCNPISGHATLYWYQQILGQGPKLLIQFQNNGVVDDSQLPKDRFSAERLKGVDSTLKIQPAKLEDSAVYLCATGGNNEQFFGPGTRLTVL.